This T cell receptor beta chain was sequenced in a study of siplizumab effects on memory and regulatory T cells. Germline CDR1 DFQATT, CDR2 SNEGSKA (reference sequence). The CDR3 is 11 amino acids. Trimming removed 6 bases at V and 8 bases at J, with 12 bases between. Assays were performed on 95,000 to 100,000 TCR templates per sample. Sequencing used immunoSEQ multiplex PCR; TCRdb keeps in-frame clones, though not all of them. Among over 85,000 clones listed, roughly 89% were seen once. The specimen sequenced was CD4+ T cells sorted from blood. The V gene is TRBV20-1, the J gene TRBJ2-3; no clear D. This clonotype was obtained from a human donor in good health. CDR3: CSAALLGTQYF. Written as DNA, the CDR3 is TGCAGTGCGGCTCTCCTTGGTACGCAGTATTTT.